This TCR beta chain emerged from a study of human T cells and chemical hapten exposure. Worth noting for this clonotype: What it binds is unknown.

The library labeled individual cDNA molecules by adding unique molecular identifiers to them. MiXCR was run by TCRdb on the RACE reads, yielding one entry per CDR3 protein. The sample yields 75,000 to 100,000 distinct CDR3 sequences, about 10% seen once. Specified time point: patch test 1, 2 weeks after DPC sensitization. Stated treatment: therapeutic diphenylcyclopropenone sensitization with weekly scalp DPC. Every donor had alopecia and was 18 to 70 years old; all were suitable for DPC. Study conclusions and caveats: Compared to controls, expanded TCRs made significantly more large clusters of similar CDR3s.

This TCR was sampled from a man aged 35 to 55 with alopecia areata. Some clones in this sample may be carry-over from other donors' samples. The sample was whole blood, taken in connection with sensitization to the hapten diphenylcyclopropenone (DPC).

CDR3: CASSTVSQETQYF. For the CDR3, the DNA is TGTGCCAGCAGTACCGTCAGTCAAGAGACCCAGTACTTC. The chain joins TRBV6-2 or TRBV6-3 to TRBJ2-5; D not resolved. Germline-derived CDR1 and CDR2 are MNHEY and SVGEGT. V was clipped by 5 bases and J by 2 bases, with 9 bases between them. This CDR3 has 13 residues.